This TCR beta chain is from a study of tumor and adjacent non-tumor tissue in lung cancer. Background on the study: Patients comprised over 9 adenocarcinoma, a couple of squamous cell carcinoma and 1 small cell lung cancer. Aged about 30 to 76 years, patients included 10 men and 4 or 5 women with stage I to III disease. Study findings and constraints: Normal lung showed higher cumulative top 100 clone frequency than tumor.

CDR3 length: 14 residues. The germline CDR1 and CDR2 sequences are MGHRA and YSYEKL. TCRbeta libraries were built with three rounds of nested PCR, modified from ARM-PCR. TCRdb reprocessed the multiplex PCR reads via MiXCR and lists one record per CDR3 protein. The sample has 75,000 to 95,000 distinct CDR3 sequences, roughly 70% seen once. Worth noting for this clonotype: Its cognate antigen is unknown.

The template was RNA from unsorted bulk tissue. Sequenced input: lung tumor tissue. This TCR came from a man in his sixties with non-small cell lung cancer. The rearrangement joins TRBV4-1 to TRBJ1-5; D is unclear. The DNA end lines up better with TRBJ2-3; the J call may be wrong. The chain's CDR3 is CASSHGPRNQPQYF. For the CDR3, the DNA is TGCGCCAGCAGCCACGGGCCTCGGAATCAGCCCCAGTATTTT.